This passage covers 5 T cell receptor beta chains from one sample sequenced in a study of human T cells and chemical hapten exposure. Noted time point: patch test 1, 2 weeks after DPC sensitization. Stated treatment: therapeutic diphenylcyclopropenone sensitization with weekly scalp DPC. MiXCR, applied by TCRdb to the RACE reads, yields one record per CDR3 protein. The table includes more than 55,000 distinct CDR3 sequences, roughly 9.8% detected once. The specimen comprised whole blood, sampled in connection with sensitization to the hapten diphenylcyclopropenone (DPC). The receptors stem from a woman in her 40s with alopecia areata. Some clones in this sample may be carry-over from other donors' samples.

Details on this clonotype: One base away lies a much larger clone, so this may be a sequencing read error. The chain has TRBV7-9 and TRBJ2-2; possible D gene TRBD2, 7 bases. The CDR3 consists of 15 residues. Germline V gene lookup returns CDR1 SEHNR and CDR2 FQNEAQ (reference sequence). The CDR3 region has the DNA TGTACCAGCAGCCGCGGGGGCTCGAACACCGGGGAGCTGTTTTTT. It specifies CTSSRGGSNTGELFF.

This clonotype was counted a few times. The chain couples TRBV7-9 to TRBJ1-1, with D maybe TRBD1 (5 bases). Trimming left V 6 bases short and J 1 base short, with 12 bases between. CDR3 length: 14 amino acids. Looked up from germline, CDR1 is SEHNR and CDR2 is FQNEAQ (reference sequence). Here the CDR3 reads CASRPDSSNTEAFF. As DNA, the CDR3 is TGTGCCAGCAGACCAGACAGTTCGAACACTGAAGCTTTCTTT.

Ten or more counts support this clonotype. The rearrangement uses TRBV3-1 and TRBJ2-1; D tentatively fits TRBD1 or TRBD2 (5 bases each). Trimming removed 5 bases from V and 15 bases from J, with 32 bases in between. This CDR3 has 17 residues. Germline V CDR1 and CDR2: LGHDT, YNNKEL (reference sequence). CDR3: CASSSRLSGGPPDRGFF. In nucleotides, the CDR3 is TGTGCCAGCAGCTCCCGATTGTCTGGGGGACCTCCGGATCGGGGGTTCTTC.

This clonotype was found many times. This chain joins TRBV20-1 and TRBJ1-1, with TRBD1 matching over 7 bases. In germline, CDR1 is DFQATT, CDR2 SNEGSKA (reference sequence). CDR3 length: 14 amino acids. V was pared by 7 bases and J by 5 bases, with 13 bases of the junction left unmatched. CDR3 DNA: TGCAGTGTTATACGACAGGGCGCACGGACTGAAGCTTTCTTT. Translating it yields CSVIRQGARTEAFF.

This clonotype was picked up many times. The rearrangement links TRBV6-2 or TRBV6-3 to TRBJ1-1; D unclear. V lost 6 bases and J lost 2, with 10 bases in between. CDR1 is MNHEY and CDR2 is SVGEGT in the germline V gene. The CDR3 is made up of 13 amino acids. The CDR3 DNA sequence: TGTGCCAGCAGGCCTACCGATAACACTGAAGCTTTCTTT. It yields the protein CASRPTDNTEAFF.